One sample yielded the 14 T cell receptor beta chains listed below, sequenced in a study of blood T cell repertoires in COVID-19 (TCRdb year 2020). Library prep was done by the immunoSEQ multiplex PCR assay. Here the immuneACCESS table is served through TCRdb, limited to in-frame sequences with V and J called. Missing clones are a known gap in these copies; in checked studies unresolved V genes cover under half, and the rest lacks a known reason. Counted in this sample were more than 95,000 clones; 88% of them appeared once. Over 1% of the sample lies in the top ten. Sequenced sample: peripheral blood. These receptors were collected from an elderly woman with acute or convalescent COVID-19.

This chain uses TRBV5-1 with TRBJ1-1; D not certain. V was trimmed by 0 bases and J by 0 bases, leaving 9 bases between them. CDR3 size: 15 residues. Per the germline V gene, CDR1 is SGHRS and CDR2 is YFSETQ. CDR3 DNA: TGCGCCAGCAGCTTGGCGCGCGGTCTGAACACTGAAGCTTTCTTT. Translated, it gives CASSLARGLNTEAFF. Based on the CDR3 plus reference TRBV5-1 and TRBJ1-1, the full variable domain is KAGVTQTPRYLIKTRGQQVTLSCSPISGHRSVSWYQQTPGQGLQFLFEYFSETQRNKGNFPGRFSGRQFSNSRSEMNVSTLELGDSALYLCASSLARGLNTEAFFGQGTRLTVV.

This clone was observed once. This rearrangement joins TRBV7-2 to TRBJ2-1, with 7 positions matching TRBD2. Germline V gene sequence: CDR1 SGHTA, CDR2 FQGNSA. The CDR3 contains 14 residues. V gave up 3 bases and J gave up 7 bases; unmatched junction bases: 6. For the CDR3, the DNA is TGTGCCAGCAGCTTTGGGCGGGGGAGGAATGAGCAGTTCTTC. Its protein is CASSFGRGRNEQFF.

The DNA for the CDR3 is TGTGCCAGCAGTCAGGACATCGCTGGCTACACCTTC. Encoded protein: CASSQDIAGYTF. V is TRBV12-3 or TRBV12-4 and J is TRBJ1-2; TRBD1 might be the D (5 bases). The CDR3 is made up of 12 amino acids. V gave up 5 bases and J gave up 7 bases, with 11 bases separating them.

V gene TRBV19 combines with J gene TRBJ1-4, with D possibly being TRBD1 (5 bases). Germline V lookup: CDR1 LNHDA, CDR2 SQIVND (reference sequence). The ends were cut back, 5 bases at V and 5 bases at J, with 12 bases in the middle. The CDR3 sequence is 14 residues long. The CDR3 sequence is CASSAPGLNEKLFF. The CDR3 DNA reads TGTGCCAGTAGTGCCCCAGGGCTAAATGAAAAACTGTTTTTT. Based on the CDR3 plus reference TRBV19 and TRBJ1-4, the full variable domain is DGGITQSPKYLFRKEGQNVTLSCEQNLNHDAMYWYRQDPGQGLRLIYYSQIVNDFQKGDIAEGYSVSREKKESFPLTVTSAQKNPTAFYLCASSAPGLNEKLFFGSGTQLSVL.

J is TRBJ2-3 and V is TRBV7-2; D not certain. Germline CDR1 reads SGHTA; CDR2 reads FQGNSA. The CDR3 spans 14 residues. V lost 0 bases, J lost 3 bases, and 7 bases lay in between. CDR3 in amino acids: CASSLAYGTDTQYF. The CDR3 coding sequence is TGTGCCAGCAGCTTAGCCTACGGGACAGATACGCAGTATTTT. Looking up the rest from reference TRBV7-2 and TRBJ2-3 gives the full variable domain: GAGVSQSPSNKVTEKGKDVELRCDPISGHTALYWYRQSLGQGLEFLIYFQGNSAPDKSGLPSDRFSAERTGGSVSTLTIQRTQQEDSAVYLCASSLAYGTDTQYFGPGTRLTVL.

The genes are TRBV2 and TRBJ1-3; TRBD1 is a possible D gene (5 bases). This CDR3 spans 17 amino acids. V lost 7 bases, J lost 2 bases, and 21 bases lay in between. Germline V gene lookup returns CDR1 SNHLY and CDR2 FYNNEI. CDR3 DNA sequence: TGTGCCAGCATACGGCAGGGCGGTTCTCTGACTGGAAACACCATATATTTT. Translating it yields CASIRQGGSLTGNTIYF. The whole variable domain, remainder taken from reference TRBV2 and TRBJ1-3, is EPEVTQTPSHQVTQMGQEVILRCVPISNHLYFYWYRQILGQKVEFLVSFYNNEISEKSEIFDDQFSVERPDGSNFTLKIRSTKLEDSAMYFCASIRQGGSLTGNTIYFGEGSWLTVV.

V and J are TRBV6-2 or TRBV6-3 and TRBJ2-1; TRBD1 matches 9 bases. The CDR3 loop spans 15 amino acids. Germline V lookup: CDR1 MNHEY, CDR2 SVGEGT. The junction had 12 bases not matched to a gene; V was cut back by 5 bases and J by 10 bases. As DNA, the CDR3 is TGTGCCAGCAGTAACCGGGACAGGGTGATTGGCGAGCAGTTCTTC. This sequence encodes CASSNRDRVIGEQFF.

The V gene is TRBV7-2, the J gene TRBJ2-3; D might be TRBD1 (6 bases). Germline CDR1 is SGHTA and CDR2 is FQGNSA. CDR3 length: 13 amino acids. The V end was cut by 5 bases, the J end by 6 bases, with 12 bases between. The CDR3 here is CASSQGHTDTQYF. CDR3 DNA sequence: TGTGCCAGCAGCCAGGGACATACGGATACGCAGTATTTT.

This clone was seen more than once but under ten times. This chain connects TRBV19 to TRBJ1-1; D gene unclear. Trimming removed 5 bases from V and 3 bases from J, with 13 bases in between. CDR3 length: 14 amino acids. In germline, CDR1 is LNHDA, CDR2 SQIVND (reference sequence). For the CDR3, the DNA is TGTGCCAGTAGTGGCAGGAGGCTCGACACTGAAGCTTTCTTT. Its protein product is CASSGRRLDTEAFF.

The rearrangement uses TRBV5-5 and TRBJ2-7, with TRBD1 matching over 7 bases. The V and J ends lost 2 bases and 3 bases, in that order; junction bases with no gene match: 2. In germline, CDR1 is SGHKS, CDR2 YYEKEE (reference sequence). This CDR3 has 13 amino acids. The CDR3 sequence is CASSFDRDYEQYF. The DNA of the CDR3 is TGTGCCAGCAGCTTCGACAGGGACTACGAGCAGTACTTC.

This chain connects TRBV5-4 to TRBJ1-1; 8 nucleotides match TRBD1. The CDR3 totals 14 residues. Germline V CDR1 and CDR2: SGHNT, YYREEE (reference sequence). Losses at the gene ends were 4 bases for V and 7 bases for J; bases not matched to a gene: 9. This chain's CDR3 is CASSLEDRAVEAFF. The CDR3 region has the DNA TGTGCCAGCAGCCTGGAGGACAGGGCGGTTGAAGCTTTCTTT.

The rearrangement links TRBV6-5 to TRBJ1-2; D remains unclear. CDR1 MNHEY and CDR2 SVGAGI come from the germline V gene. CDR3 size: 13 residues. V was shortened by 4 bases and J by 2 bases, with 8 bases between the two germline ends. CDR3 loop: CASSFDMNYGYTF. As DNA, the CDR3 is TGTGCCAGCAGTTTCGACATGAACTATGGCTACACCTTC.

J is TRBJ1-2 and V is TRBV27; D unresolved. Looked up from germline, CDR1 is MNHEY and CDR2 is SMNVEV (reference sequence). V was shortened by 5 bases and J by 2 bases, with 12 bases between the two germline ends. The CDR3 totals 14 residues. This chain's CDR3 is CASSHDISNYGYTF. As DNA, the CDR3 is TGTGCCAGCAGTCATGACATTTCCAACTATGGCTACACCTTC.

This clone was recorded only once. This rearrangement joins TRBV11-2 to TRBJ1-2; 7 positions agree with TRBD1. Trimming cost V 6 bases and J 5 bases; bases outside gene matches: 6. CDR3 length: 13 residues. Germline V gives CDR1 SGHAT, CDR2 FQNNGV. CDR3 sequence: CASSPDRVYGYTF. CDR3 DNA: TGTGCCAGCAGTCCAGACAGGGTGTATGGCTACACCTTC.